The 24 T cell receptor beta chains reported below all come from one sample, sequenced in a study of tissue T cells after allogeneic stem cell transplantation. Assay: immunoSEQ multiplex PCR; the TCRdb copy retains only in-frame clones and omits some. The data hold about 21,000 clones, with almost 70% observed a single time. Sequenced material: blood. The receptors were sampled from a female BALB/c mouse in good health. Mouse strain MHC haplotype: H2-d.

Details on this clone: Gene names are mouse gene names. The read falls 1 residue short of the CDR3 end, and the missing part is taken from the germline J gene. V is TRBV29 and J is TRBJ2-7; 9 bases agree with TRBD1. The V gene's germline CDR1 is MSHET and CDR2 SYDVDS. The CDR3 has 11 amino acids. The J segment lost 5 bases and the V segment lost 8 bases, leaving 1 base of the junction unmatched. This chain's CDR3 is CASRTGDEQYF. The covered CDR3 bases are TGTGCTAGCCGGACAGGGGATGAACAGTAC. The full variable domain, its missing parts supplied by reference TRBV29 and TRBJ2-7, is DMKVTQMPRYLIKRMGENVLLECGQDMSHETMYWYRQDPGLGLQLIYISYDVDSNSEGDIPKGYRVSRKKREHFSLILDSAKTNQTSVYFCASRTGDEQYFGPGTRLTVL.

About this clone: The gene symbols are mouse symbols. The read finishes 1 residue shy of the CDR3 end, and the germline J gene is used to complete it. The chain recombines TRBV1 with TRBJ1-1; tentative D call: TRBD1 (5 bases). Germline V gene sequence: CDR1 NSQYPW, CDR2 LRSPGD (reference sequence). The CDR3 is 13 amino acids. V lost 2 bases, J lost 2 bases, and 6 bases lay in between. The CDR3 DNA, read in part, is TGCACCTGCAGTGCACAGGGCAACACAGAAGTCTTC. As protein: CTCSAQGNTEVF. From start to end, the CDR3 is CTCSAQGNTEVFF. The whole variable domain, remainder taken from reference TRBV1 and TRBJ1-1, is VTLLEQNPRWRLVPRGQAVNLRCILKNSQYPWMSWYQQDLQKQLQWLFTLRSPGDKEVKSLPGADYLATRVTDTELRLQVANMSQGRTLYCTCSAQGNTEVFFGKGTRLTVV.

Of note for this clone: Mouse names are used for the genes. The sequence runs out 1 residue before the end of the CDR3; the remainder is reconstructed from the germline J gene. V is TRBV1 and J is TRBJ2-5, with D uncertain. The CDR3 sequence is 12 residues long. Trimming stripped 6 bases from V and 0 bases from J, with 4 bases between. Germline V gives CDR1 NSQYPW, CDR2 LRSPGD (reference sequence). The sequenced part of the CDR3 DNA is TGCACCTGCAGGCCTAACCAAGACACCCAGTAC. Protein: CTCRPNQDTQY. The whole CDR3 sequence reads CTCRPNQDTQYF.

Remarks on this clone: The listed genes are named as in mouse. The sequence runs out 1 residue before the end of the CDR3; the remainder is reconstructed from the germline J gene. The J gene is TRBJ2-5, the V gene TRBV5; 9 bases fit TRBD2. Germline assignment: CDR1 LGHNA and CDR2 YNLKQL (reference sequence). After removal of 2 bases from V and 2 bases from J, the junction contained 2 bases not matched to a gene. The CDR3 is 15 residues long. The DNA read from the CDR3 is TGTGCCAGCAGCCAACTGGGGGGGTTCCAAGACACCCAGTAC. Amino acids: CASSQLGGFQDTQY. The CDR3, in full, reads CASSQLGGFQDTQYF.

In the case of this clone: Gene names denote mouse genes. With the read ending 1 residue before the CDR3 end, the germline J gene is used to fill in that end. The rearrangement joins TRBV20 to TRBJ1-3; 9 bases are shared with TRBD1. Germline CDR1 is GFQATS and CDR2 is STVNSAI. V lost 3 bases to trimming and J lost 0 bases; unmatched junction nucleotides: 3. CDR3 length equals 15 residues. The CDR3 spells CGASGQGHSGNTLYF. The part of the CDR3 DNA that was read is TGTGGTGCTAGTGGACAGGGGCATTCTGGAAATACGCTCTAT.

This clone was detected only a few times. Mouse names are used for the genes. The read ends 1 residue shy of where the CDR3 ends; the end is completed using the germline J gene. This chain connects TRBV13-1 to TRBJ2-7, with TRBD1 identical over 8 bases. The trim removed 1 base at V and 5 bases at J, leaving 5 bases unmatched. The germline V gene encodes CDR1 NSHNY and CDR2 SYGAGN. The CDR3 length is 14 residues. CDR3 loop: CASSDHYRGDEQYF. The part of the CDR3 DNA that was read is TGTGCCAGCAGTGATCATTACAGGGGGGATGAACAGTAC.

Comment on this clone: These gene names are mouse names. The read is 1 residue too short to cover the CDR3 end, so that end is filled in from the germline J gene. The chain is built from TRBV5 and TRBJ1-1; possible D gene TRBD1, 5 bases. V lost 1 base to trimming and J lost 10 bases, with 10 bases between them. In germline, CDR1 is LGHNA, CDR2 YNLKQL (reference sequence). This CDR3 comprises 12 residues. CDR3: CASSQVGELVFF. Partial CDR3 DNA: TGTGCCAGCAGCCAAGTAGGGGAGTTAGTCTTC.

This clone turned up a few times. Germline and genes: mouse. Read coverage stops 1 residue before the CDR3 terminus; the germline J gene supplies the remainder. This rearrangement joins TRBV13-3 to TRBJ2-7; 10 bases are shared with TRBD2. Germline V gene sequence: CDR1 NNHDY, CDR2 SYVADS. The CDR3 contains 16 residues. After removal of 2 bases from V and 1 base from J, the junction contained 6 bases not matched to a gene. Partial CDR3 DNA: TGTGCCAGCAGTGACTGGGGGGGCGCGAAGTCCTATGAACAGTAC. Translation gives CASSDWGGAKSYEQY. The complete CDR3 reads CASSDWGGAKSYEQYF.

As regards this clone: Genes here carry mouse names. The read comes to an end 1 residue before the CDR3 does, leaving the germline J gene to fill in the end. V usage is TRBV20 and J usage is TRBJ1-1, with 7 bases matching TRBD1. The CDR3 length is 14 residues. With 0 bases clipped from V and 0 bases from J, the junction kept 1 base outside the gene matches. Per germline, CDR1 GFQATS and CDR2 STVNSAI. The CDR3 reads CGAREGTANTEVFF. The sequenced part of the CDR3 DNA is TGTGGTGCTAGGGAGGGGACAGCAAACACAGAAGTCTTC.

A word on this clone: Gene names and germline refer to mouse. The read is 1 residue too short to cover the CDR3 end, so that end is filled in from the germline J gene. The chain has TRBV1 and TRBJ2-3; 8 nucleotides align to TRBD1. This CDR3 is 13 amino acids long. V shed 8 bases, J shed 1 base, and the junction held 2 bases outside the gene matches. Looked up from germline, CDR1 is NSQYPW and CDR2 is LRSPGD (reference sequence). CDR3 DNA, as far as it was read: TGCACCTGCCAGGGGGCCGGTGCAGAAACGCTGTAT. This sequence encodes CTCQGAGAETLY. The full CDR3 protein is CTCQGAGAETLYF.

This clone was seen more than once but under ten times. Mouse germline and gene names are used. The read falls 1 residue short of the CDR3 end, and the missing part is taken from the germline J gene. J is TRBJ2-7 and V is TRBV31, with 10 bases matching TRBD2. Looked up from germline, CDR1 is GKSSPN and CDR2 is SITVG. Germline trimming cut 0 bases from V and 7 bases from J; bases unmatched to any gene: 6. This CDR3 spans 14 amino acids. The CDR3 reads CAWSLRLGGREQYF. The DNA read from the CDR3 is TGTGCCTGGAGTCTACGGCTGGGGGGGCGCGAACAGTAC.

For this clone: Gene names denote mouse genes. With the read ending 1 residue before the CDR3 end, the germline J gene is used to fill in that end. This chain joins TRBV19 and TRBJ2-4, with 11 bases lining up with TRBD2. Germline V gene sequence: CDR1 FNHDT, CDR2 SITEND (reference sequence). V was pared by 5 bases and J by 0 bases, with 5 bases of the junction left unmatched. The CDR3 consists of 16 residues. The CDR3 loop is CASSRDWGRSQNTLYF. CDR3 bases read: TGTGCCAGCAGCCGGGACTGGGGGCGTAGTCAAAACACCTTGTAC.

This clone was counted a single time. Gene names refer to mouse genes. The read stops 1 residue short of the end of the CDR3; the missing end is completed from the germline J gene. The J gene is TRBJ2-2, the V gene TRBV13-3; TRBD2 agrees at 7 bases. J was trimmed by 0 bases and V by 5 bases; bases with no gene match: 10. Germline-derived CDR1 and CDR2 are NNHDY and SYVADS. This CDR3 is 17 amino acids long. This CDR3 is CASRRTGVGANTGQLYF. The covered CDR3 bases are TGTGCCAGCAGAAGAACTGGGGTAGGGGCAAACACCGGGCAGCTCTAC.

This clone was seen just once. Mouse gene names and germline throughout. Read sequence stops 1 residue before the CDR3 end, and the germline J gene provides the missing end. V is TRBV5 and J is TRBJ1-3; 11 positions agree with TRBD1. Germline CDR1 LGHNA, CDR2 YNLKQL (reference sequence). The length of the CDR3 is 17 residues. The V segment lost 4 bases and the J segment 0 bases; nucleotides outside the gene matches: 5. The part of the CDR3 DNA that was read is TGTGCCAGCAGCCTCGGAGGACAGGGGGCTTCTGGAAATACGCTCTAT. It encodes CASSLGGQGASGNTLY. The complete CDR3 reads CASSLGGQGASGNTLYF.

As for this clone: Genes and germline come from the mouse. The read ends 1 residue before the CDR3 terminus; that terminus is restored from the germline J gene. The V call is TRBV19, the J call TRBJ2-2; D may correspond to TRBD1 or TRBD2 (7 bases each). V lost 4 bases and J 4 bases, leaving 11 bases between the germline ends. This CDR3 is built from 14 residues. Germline assignment: CDR1 FNHDT and CDR2 SITEND (reference sequence). The CDR3 sequence is CASSQGGGTGQLYF. CDR3 DNA (partial): TGTGCCAGCAGTCAGGGGGGGGGCACCGGGCAGCTCTAC.

As concerns this clone: Gene names are the mouse ones. The CDR3 end lies 1 residue beyond the end of the read and is filled in from the germline J gene. The gene calls are TRBV13-1 and TRBJ2-4, with 9 bases lining up with TRBD2. Germline V gene data show CDR1 as NSHNY and CDR2 as SYGAGN. The CDR3 is made up of 14 amino acids. With 7 bases clipped from V and 3 bases from J, the junction kept 6 bases outside the gene matches. The DNA read from the CDR3 is TGTGCCAGCTTTGGGGGGGCGCGACAAAACACCTTGTAC. Translating gives CASFGGARQNTLY. The entire CDR3 is CASFGGARQNTLYF.

This clone was seen only a few times. Gene names follow the mouse nomenclature. Coverage ceases 1 residue before the CDR3 finishes, and the germline J gene fills in the end. The V and J genes are TRBV19 and TRBJ1-5, with D maybe TRBD1 (6 bases). Trimming removed 2 bases from V and 6 bases from J, with 12 bases in between. CDR1 is FNHDT, CDR2 SITEND, per germline (reference sequence). This CDR3 region has 14 residues. CDR3 DNA, as far as it was read: TGTGCCAGCAGTATCCGGACGGACAGCCAGGCTCCGCTT. Protein product: CASSIRTDSQAPL. The full CDR3 protein reads CASSIRTDSQAPLF. The full variable domain, with the rest looked up from reference TRBV19 and TRBJ1-5, is GGIITQTPKFLIGQEGQKLTLKCQQNFNHDTMYWYRQDSGKGLRLIYYSITENDLQKGDLSEGYDASREKKSSFSLTVTSAQKNEMAVFLCASSIRTDSQAPLFGEGTRLSVL.

With respect to this clone: Each gene name is a mouse one. The DNA ends 1 residue before the CDR3 does, and the rest of the CDR3 is filled in from the germline J gene. The rearrangement uses TRBV2 and TRBJ1-1; possible D gene TRBD1, 6 bases. Trimming cost V 1 base and J 1 base, with 13 bases left between them. Per the germline V gene, CDR1 is LGHNA and CDR2 is YSYQKL. This CDR3 has 16 residues. CDR3 residues: CASSQGRGSGNTEVFF. The CDR3 DNA, read in part, is TGTGCCAGCAGCCAAGGCAGGGGATCGGGAAACACAGAAGTCTTC.

On this clone itself: Gene names refer to mouse genes. The sequenced fragment ends 1 residue before the CDR3 boundary, so the rest is inferred from the germline J gene. This chain links TRBV20 with TRBJ2-4; the match to TRBD1 covers 7 bases. This CDR3 has 12 residues. With 5 bases clipped from V and 8 bases from J, the junction kept 7 bases outside the gene matches. The germline gives CDR1 GFQATS, CDR2 STVNSAI. CDR3 bases read: TGTGGTGCTTACAGGGGTCTACGCACCTTGTAC. This gives the protein CGAYRGLRTLY. The whole CDR3 is CGAYRGLRTLYF.

On this clone itself: Gene names and germline match the mouse. The sequence runs out 1 residue before the end of the CDR3; the remainder is reconstructed from the germline J gene. This chain connects TRBV13-2 to TRBJ2-5, with 7 bases that match TRBD1. J gave up 5 bases and V 3 bases, and 9 bases lay outside the gene matches. Germline V lookup: CDR1 NNHNN, CDR2 SYGAGS (reference sequence). This CDR3 spans 15 amino acids. This chain's CDR3 is CASGGTGEEGDTQYF. The DNA read from the CDR3 is TGTGCCAGCGGTGGTACAGGGGAGGAAGGAGACACCCAGTAC.

This clone has just one count. All gene names here are mouse names. The read halts 1 residue ahead of the CDR3 end, with the missing end drawn from the germline J gene. The chain links TRBV13-1 to TRBJ2-4, with 9 bases lining up with TRBD2. Germline V gene sequence: CDR1 NSHNY, CDR2 SYGAGN. This CDR3 comprises 14 residues. Germline trimming cut 4 bases from V and 3 bases from J; bases unmatched to any gene: 3. The CDR3 DNA, read in part, is TGTGCCAGCAGTCCTGACTGGGGGCAAAACACCTTGTAC. The encoded protein is CASSPDWGQNTLY. The full CDR3 is CASSPDWGQNTLYF.

Notes on this clone: Here the gene names and germline are mouse. CDR3 loop: CASSAPRLGGSYEQYF. The covered CDR3 bases are TGTGCCAGCAGTGCCCCACGACTGGGGGGGTCCTATGAACAGTAC. The chain has TRBV13-3 and TRBJ2-7; 11 bases line up with TRBD2. The sequence runs out 1 residue before the end of the CDR3; the remainder is reconstructed from the germline J gene. CDR1 and CDR2 (germline): NNHDY, SYVADS. The CDR3 is 16 amino acids. V trimming: 3 bases; J trimming: 1 base; junction bases outside the gene matches: 6.

About this clone: The genes and germline here are from mouse. The observed sequence ends 1 residue before the CDR3 terminus, with the missing tail filled in from the germline J gene. The V gene is TRBV20, the J gene TRBJ1-4, with D possibly matching TRBD1 (6 bases). Germline values: CDR1 GFQATS, CDR2 STVNSAI. V gave up 0 bases and J gave up 2 bases, with 10 bases separating them. The CDR3 loop spans 15 amino acids. The sequenced part of the CDR3 DNA is TGTGGTGCTAGGGATACGGGACACTCCAACGAAAGATTATTT. It codes for CGARDTGHSNERLF. In full, the CDR3 is CGARDTGHSNERLFF. Complete variable domain (other parts from reference TRBV20 and TRBJ1-4): GALVYQYPRRTICKSGTSMRMECQAVGFQATSVAWYRQSPQKTFELIALSTVNSAIKYEQNFTQEKFPISHPNLSFSSMTVLNAYLEDRGLYLCGARDTGHSNERLFFGHGTKLSVL.

Worth noting for this clone: The listed genes are named as in mouse. The read ends 1 residue early relative to the CDR3; the germline J gene fills the gap. The chain recombines TRBV20 with TRBJ2-7; the match to TRBD2 covers 9 bases. The CDR3 spans 14 residues. With 2 bases clipped from V and 3 bases from J, the junction kept 5 bases outside the gene matches. Germline-derived CDR1 and CDR2 are GFQATS and STVNSAI. The CDR3: CGARPGTGFYEQYF. Incomplete CDR3 DNA: TGTGGTGCTAGGCCCGGGACTGGGTTCTATGAACAGTAC.